The rows below give T cell receptor beta chains drawn from one sample of a study of control samples from healthy donors and cancer patients. Generated by immunoSEQ multiplex PCR, the TCRdb table keeps only in-frame clones and is missing some. The sample carries about 180,000 clones, more than 90% recorded once. Sequencing used blood. The receptors shown here come from a young man in good health. The CDR3 runs from the conserved cysteine through the conserved F or W. A D gene is named only where the DNA matches it firmly. The size field is filled for only some rows; it gives once, few, many or a size class.

J gene: TRBJ1-1; V gene: TRBV18; D gene: .; clone size: .; CDR3 protein: CASSPPPGNTEAFF; CDR3 DNA: TGTGCCAGCTCACCACCGCCAGGGAACACTGAAGCTTTCTTT
J gene: TRBJ1-2; V gene: TRBV5-1; D gene: TRBD1; clone size: .; CDR3 protein: CASTQTGLGGYTF; CDR3 DNA: TGCGCCAGCACCCAGACAGGGCTCGGTGGCTACACCTTC
J gene: TRBJ1-1; V gene: TRBV28; D gene: .; clone size: .; CDR3 protein: CASTMGGADTEAFF; CDR3 DNA: TGTGCCAGCACCATGGGGGGCGCGGACACTGAAGCTTTCTTT
J gene: TRBJ1-6; V gene: TRBV28; D gene: .; clone size: .; CDR3 protein: CASSFLGGGNNSPLHF; CDR3 DNA: TGTGCCAGCAGTTTCCTCGGGGGAGGTAATAATTCACCCCTCCACTTT
J gene: TRBJ2-5; V gene: TRBV13; D gene: .; clone size: .; CDR3 protein: CASSLTARRGSAQYF; CDR3 DNA: TGTGCCAGCAGCTTAACGGCCCGAAGGGGATCGGCCCAGTACTTC
J gene: TRBJ2-7; V gene: TRBV5-1; D gene: TRBD1; clone size: .; CDR3 protein: CASSLEGRGLYEQYF; CDR3 DNA: TGCGCCAGCAGCTTGGAAGGCAGGGGGCTGTACGAGCAGTACTTC
J gene: TRBJ1-5; V gene: TRBV28; D gene: .; clone size: .; CDR3 protein: CASITPLGAGVGQPQHF; CDR3 DNA: TGTGCCAGCATTACACCTCTCGGGGCAGGGGTAGGTCAGCCCCAGCATTTT
J gene: TRBJ1-2; V gene: TRBV29-1; D gene: .; clone size: .; CDR3 protein: CSVDSGIRGYTF; CDR3 DNA: TGCAGCGTTGATTCCGGGATTCGGGGCTACACCTTC
J gene: TRBJ2-1; V gene: TRBV7-9; D gene: .; clone size: .; CDR3 protein: CASSSLNEQFF; CDR3 DNA: TGTGCCAGCAGCTCCCTGAATGAGCAGTTCTTC
J gene: TRBJ1-6; V gene: TRBV5-4; D gene: .; clone size: .; CDR3 protein: CASSLAAGSYNSPLHF; CDR3 DNA: TGTGCCAGCAGCTTGGCCGCCGGTTCCTATAATTCACCCCTCCACTTT
J gene: TRBJ1-2; V gene: TRBV9; D gene: .; clone size: .; CDR3 protein: CASSPWREPYGYTF; CDR3 DNA: TGTGCCAGCAGCCCCTGGCGAGAACCCTATGGCTACACCTTC
J gene: TRBJ2-7; V gene: TRBV5-1; D gene: .; clone size: .; CDR3 protein: CASSSVYEQYF; CDR3 DNA: TGCGCCAGCAGCTCAGTCTACGAGCAGTACTTC
J gene: TRBJ1-1; V gene: TRBV10-2; D gene: TRBD1; clone size: .; CDR3 protein: CASRQGLETEAFF; CDR3 DNA: TGCGCCAGCAGACAGGGGTTAGAGACTGAAGCTTTCTTT
J gene: TRBJ1-5; V gene: TRBV7-6; D gene: TRBD1; clone size: .; CDR3 protein: CASSPQGQANQPQHF; CDR3 DNA: TGTGCCAGCAGCCCGCAAGGACAGGCCAATCAGCCCCAGCATTTT
J gene: TRBJ2-5; V gene: TRBV9; D gene: TRBD2; clone size: .; CDR3 protein: CASSVAGTTQETQYF; CDR3 DNA: TGTGCCAGCAGCGTAGCCGGGACTACACAAGAGACCCAGTACTTC
J gene: TRBJ2-7; V gene: TRBV6-2/TRBV6-3; D gene: .; clone size: .; CDR3 protein: CASRPTGRDEQYF; CDR3 DNA: TGTGCCAGCAGGCCTACAGGGAGGGACGAGCAGTACTTC
J gene: TRBJ2-2; V gene: TRBV6-5; D gene: .; clone size: .; CDR3 protein: CASSYSSRPDTGELFF; CDR3 DNA: TGTGCCAGCAGTTACTCGTCACGCCCGGACACCGGGGAGCTGTTTTTT
J gene: TRBJ1-1; V gene: TRBV18; D gene: .; clone size: .; CDR3 protein: CASSPWAGTEAFF; CDR3 DNA: TGTGCCAGCTCACCGTGGGCGGGCACTGAAGCTTTCTTT
J gene: TRBJ2-7; V gene: TRBV20-1; D gene: .; clone size: .; CDR3 protein: CRGGVGSQYF; CDR3 DNA: TGCAGAGGGGGTGTCGGGAGTCAGTACTTC
J gene: TRBJ1-2; V gene: TRBV12-3/TRBV12-4; D gene: .; clone size: .; CDR3 protein: CASSGDLTYGYTF; CDR3 DNA: TGTGCCAGCAGTGGGGACTTGACTTATGGCTACACCTTC
J gene: TRBJ2-7; V gene: TRBV11-2; D gene: .; clone size: once; CDR3 protein: CASSSAGSYEQYF; CDR3 DNA: TGTGCCAGCAGCTCTGCTGGGTCCTACGAGCAGTACTTC
J gene: TRBJ2-7; V gene: TRBV11-2; D gene: TRBD2; clone size: .; CDR3 protein: CASSLVGLEGDEQYF; CDR3 DNA: TGTGCCAGCAGCTTAGTGGGACTAGAGGGCGACGAGCAGTACTTC
J gene: TRBJ2-7; V gene: TRBV5-1; D gene: TRBD1; clone size: .; CDR3 protein: CASSPGTGGYEQYF; CDR3 DNA: TGCGCCAGCAGCCCCGGGACAGGGGGCTACGAGCAGTACTTC
J gene: TRBJ2-3; V gene: TRBV6-2/TRBV6-3; D gene: TRBD2; clone size: .; CDR3 protein: CASSYGSAGGTDTQYF; CDR3 DNA: TGTGCCAGCAGTTATGGATCGGCGGGGGGCACAGATACGCAGTATTTT
J gene: TRBJ2-5; V gene: TRBV7-9; D gene: TRBD2; clone size: .; CDR3 protein: CASSLTSGGKQETQYF; CDR3 DNA: TGTGCCAGCAGCTTAACTAGCGGGGGGAAACAAGAGACCCAGTACTTC
J gene: TRBJ1-5; V gene: TRBV19; D gene: .; clone size: .; CDR3 protein: CASSIDWGNQPQHF; CDR3 DNA: TGTGCCAGTAGTATAGATTGGGGAAATCAGCCCCAGCATTTT
J gene: TRBJ1-1; V gene: TRBV7-9; D gene: TRBD1; clone size: .; CDR3 protein: CASSLTPGQGRPEAFF; CDR3 DNA: TGTGCCAGCAGCTTAACACCGGGACAGGGGAGACCTGAAGCTTTCTTT
J gene: TRBJ2-5; V gene: TRBV30; D gene: .; clone size: .; CDR3 protein: CAWSPRQETQYF; CDR3 DNA: TGTGCCTGGAGTCCCAGGCAAGAGACCCAGTACTTC
J gene: TRBJ2-1; V gene: TRBV5-4; D gene: TRBD2; clone size: .; CDR3 protein: CASSLGILSGGSYNEQFF; CDR3 DNA: TGTGCCAGCAGCTTGGGGATCCTTAGCGGGGGATCCTACAATGAGCAGTTCTTC
J gene: TRBJ2-7; V gene: TRBV6-1; D gene: .; clone size: .; CDR3 protein: CASSDLSYEQYF; CDR3 DNA: TGTGCCAGCAGTGACCTCTCCTACGAGCAGTACTTC
J gene: TRBJ2-7; V gene: TRBV5-1; D gene: .; clone size: few; CDR3 protein: CASRSQGRAEQYF; CDR3 DNA: TGCGCCAGCAGATCCCAGGGGCGGGCGGAGCAGTACTTC
J gene: TRBJ2-3; V gene: TRBV7-9; D gene: TRBD2; clone size: few; CDR3 protein: CASTRLQRGPFRPDTQYF; CDR3 DNA: TGTGCCAGCACCCGACTACAGCGGGGGCCCTTTAGGCCAGATACGCAGTATTTT
J gene: TRBJ1-6; V gene: TRBV7-9; D gene: .; clone size: .; CDR3 protein: CASSLAPQGLNSPLHF; CDR3 DNA: TGTGCCAGCAGCTTAGCGCCCCAGGGGCTGAATTCACCCCTCCACTTT
J gene: TRBJ1-1; V gene: TRBV27; D gene: .; clone size: .; CDR3 protein: CASSLKWYSPDTEAFF; CDR3 DNA: TGTGCCAGCAGTTTAAAGTGGTACAGCCCTGACACTGAAGCTTTCTTT
J gene: TRBJ2-3; V gene: TRBV6-5; D gene: TRBD2; clone size: .; CDR3 protein: CASSYGLAGPLDTQYF; CDR3 DNA: TGTGCCAGCAGTTACGGGCTAGCGGGACCCCTAGATACGCAGTATTTT
J gene: TRBJ2-7; V gene: TRBV3-1/TRBV3-2; D gene: TRBD1; clone size: .; CDR3 protein: CASSLTGTGPGGQYF; CDR3 DNA: TGTGCCAGCAGCCTGACCGGGACAGGGCCTGGTGGGCAGTACTTC
J gene: TRBJ1-2; V gene: TRBV29-1; D gene: .; clone size: .; CDR3 protein: CSVTVGVVDYGYTF; CDR3 DNA: TGCAGCGTGACAGTAGGGGTTGTCGACTATGGCTACACCTTC
J gene: TRBJ1-3; V gene: TRBV9; D gene: .; clone size: .; CDR3 protein: CASSRSAREWSGNTIYF; CDR3 DNA: TGTGCCAGCAGCAGAAGCGCCAGGGAGTGGTCCGGAAACACCATATATTTT
J gene: TRBJ2-7; V gene: TRBV29-1; D gene: .; clone size: .; CDR3 protein: CSVVLAGSYEQYF; CDR3 DNA: TGCAGCGTAGTTCTCGCCGGCTCCTACGAGCAGTACTTC
J gene: TRBJ2-7; V gene: TRBV27; D gene: .; clone size: .; CDR3 protein: CASSIRDSYEQYF; CDR3 DNA: TGTGCCAGCAGTATCCGGGACTCCTACGAGCAGTACTTC
J gene: TRBJ2-7; V gene: TRBV6-6; D gene: TRBD2; clone size: .; CDR3 protein: CASSYSAGGWYEQYF; CDR3 DNA: TGTGCCAGCAGTTACTCAGCGGGAGGGTGGTACGAGCAGTACTTC
J gene: TRBJ1-1; V gene: TRBV4-1; D gene: TRBD1; clone size: .; CDR3 protein: CASSQEFDRGSTEAFF; CDR3 DNA: TGCGCCAGCAGCCAAGAATTTGACAGGGGAAGCACTGAAGCTTTCTTT